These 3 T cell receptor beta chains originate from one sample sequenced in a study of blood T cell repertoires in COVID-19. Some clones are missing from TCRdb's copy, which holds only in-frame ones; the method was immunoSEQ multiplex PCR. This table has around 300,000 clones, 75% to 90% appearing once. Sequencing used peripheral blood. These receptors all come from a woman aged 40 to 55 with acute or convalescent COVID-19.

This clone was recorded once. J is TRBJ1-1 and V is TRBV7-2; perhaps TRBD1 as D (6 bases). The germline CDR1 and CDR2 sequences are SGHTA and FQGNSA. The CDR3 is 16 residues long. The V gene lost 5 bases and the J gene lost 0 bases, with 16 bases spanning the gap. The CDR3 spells CASSKQGGGMNTEAFF. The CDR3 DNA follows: TGTGCCAGCAGCAAACAGGGAGGGGGTATGAACACTGAAGCTTTCTTT.

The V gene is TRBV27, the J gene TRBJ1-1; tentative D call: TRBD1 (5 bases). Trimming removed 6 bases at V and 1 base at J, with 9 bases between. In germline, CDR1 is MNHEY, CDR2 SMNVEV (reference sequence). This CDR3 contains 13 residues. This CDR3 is CASSWGENTEAFF. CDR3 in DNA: TGTGCCAGCAGCTGGGGGGAGAACACTGAAGCTTTCTTT.

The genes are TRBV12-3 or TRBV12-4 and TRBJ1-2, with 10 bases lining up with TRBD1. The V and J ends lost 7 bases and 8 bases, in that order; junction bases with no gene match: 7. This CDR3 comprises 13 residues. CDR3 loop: CASIRDRGTGYTF. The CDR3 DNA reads TGTGCCAGCATCCGGGACAGGGGAACCGGCTACACCTTC.